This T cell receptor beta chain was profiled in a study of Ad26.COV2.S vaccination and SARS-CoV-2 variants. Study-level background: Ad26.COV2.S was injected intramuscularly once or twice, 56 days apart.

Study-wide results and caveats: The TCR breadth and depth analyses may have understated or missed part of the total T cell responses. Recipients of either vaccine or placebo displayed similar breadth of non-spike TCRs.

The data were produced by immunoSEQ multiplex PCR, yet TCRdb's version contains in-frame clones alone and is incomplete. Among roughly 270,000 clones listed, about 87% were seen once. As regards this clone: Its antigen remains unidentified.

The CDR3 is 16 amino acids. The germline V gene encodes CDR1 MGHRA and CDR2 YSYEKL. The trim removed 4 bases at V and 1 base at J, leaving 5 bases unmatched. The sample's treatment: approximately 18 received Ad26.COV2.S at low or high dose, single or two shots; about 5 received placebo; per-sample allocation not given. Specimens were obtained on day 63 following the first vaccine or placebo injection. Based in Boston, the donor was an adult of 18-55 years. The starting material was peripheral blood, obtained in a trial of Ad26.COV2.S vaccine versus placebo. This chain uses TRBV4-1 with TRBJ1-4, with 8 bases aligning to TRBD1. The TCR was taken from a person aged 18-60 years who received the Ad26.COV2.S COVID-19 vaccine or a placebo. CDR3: CASSPLRGQTNEKLFF. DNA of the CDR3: TGCGCCAGCAGCCCCCTCAGGGGGCAAACTAATGAAAAACTGTTTTTT.